This T cell receptor beta chain is from a study of shared clonotypes between healthy human individuals. Whole-study context: Each donor had three CD4 naive, three CD4 memory, two CD8 naive and one CD8 memory plate.

Turning to this clone: Its specificity is unknown.

Using immunoSEQ multiplex PCR, the repertoire was profiled, and TCRdb retains in-frame clones only, with some absent. The sample holds around 300,000 clones, roughly 87% seen once. Germline V gene sequence: CDR1 SGHAT, CDR2 FQNNGV. V shed 0 bases and J shed 7 bases, with 13 bases lying between them. The CDR3 is 15 residues long. Whole-study findings and limits: Clonotypes not shared had lower generation probabilities than those common to all four donors. Among the subsets, naive ones generally showed larger estimated richness than memory ones.

Recent acute infections and vaccinations were absent in the healthy HIV-negative adult donors. The V and J genes are TRBV11-2 and TRBJ1-5; no clear D. The sequence was obtained from a man in his late teens or twenties in good health. Source material: memory CD8+ T cells sorted from blood. As to subset: CD45RO+ cells pooled with CCR7-negative TemRA cells. CDR3 nucleotides: TGTGCCAGCAGCTTAGAACCAGGATCAAGCCAGCCCCAGCATTTT. Its protein is CASSLEPGSSQPQHF.